This record covers a single TCR beta chain. These data belong to a study of cytomegalovirus exposure and HLA in healthy donors. Clones were read by immunoSEQ multiplex PCR, and TCRdb kept only the in-frame ones, dropping some. The profile shows about 130,000 clones, under 90% of them singletons. This sequence was found in a young woman in good health and CMV-seronegative. Sequencing used PBMCs.

DNA for the CDR3: TGTGCCAGCAGTTTCCGTCAAGGACACCTCTCCTACGAGCAGTACTTC. The encoded protein is CASSFRQGHLSYEQYF. This chain uses TRBV5-8 with TRBJ2-7; D possibly corresponds to TRBD1 (5 bases). The V end was cut by 5 bases, the J end by 0 bases, with 18 bases between. In germline, CDR1 is SGHTS, CDR2 YDEGEE. The length of the CDR3 is 16 residues.